The 16 T cell receptor beta chains below come from one sample, sequenced in a study of early T cells in non-severe SARS-CoV-2 infection. TCRdb passed the 5' RACE reads through MiXCR, listing each CDR3 protein once. The sample carries about 23,000 distinct CDR3 sequences, 4.5% recorded once. Sequencing input: whole blood. The receptors shown here come from an adult who was a healthcare worker with PCR-confirmed SARS-CoV-2 infection or an uninfected control (not recorded which).

At least ten counts were recorded for this clonotype. The genes are TRBV5-6 and TRBJ1-2; no clear D. From germline, CDR1 is SGHDT and CDR2 YYEEEE. V lost 4 bases, J lost 6 bases, and 25 bases lay in between. CDR3 length: 17 amino acids. Here the CDR3 reads CASSPKIRKFFGDGYTF. CDR3 DNA sequence: TGTGCCAGCAGCCCGAAGATAAGAAAGTTCTTTGGGGATGGCTACACCTTC.

The table lists this clonotype with many counts. The V gene is TRBV4-2, the J gene TRBJ1-5; TRBD1 matches 11 bases. The germline V gene encodes CDR1 LGHNA and CDR2 YNFKEQ. The CDR3 has 19 amino acids. The V and J ends lost 0 bases and 2 bases, in that order; junction bases with no gene match: 9. The CDR3 spells CASSQDAPGTGGRNQPQHF. CDR3 DNA: TGTGCCAGCAGCCAAGATGCCCCCGGGACAGGGGGGCGCAATCAGCCCCAGCATTTT.

In its sample, this clonotype was seen many times. The V gene is TRBV27, the J gene TRBJ2-1, with D perhaps matching TRBD1 or TRBD2 (6 bases each). The CDR3 runs 14 residues. CDR1 MNHEY and CDR2 SMNVEV come from the germline V gene (reference sequence). V lost 7 bases to trimming and J lost 8 bases, with 18 bases between them. The CDR3 coding sequence is TGTGCCAGCACTTACCGAGGGGGGCCCTATGAGCAGTTCTTC. Translated: CASTYRGGPYEQFF.

This clonotype has at least ten counts. This chain links TRBV10-3 with TRBJ2-1; weak D call: TRBD1 (6 bases). The germline V gene encodes CDR1 ENHRY and CDR2 SYGVKD. The CDR3 is 11 amino acids. The V gene lost 6 bases and the J gene lost 7 bases, with 7 bases spanning the gap. The CDR3 DNA sequence: TGTGCCATCAGGGGGACAAATGAGCAGTTCTTC. It translates to CAIRGTNEQFF.

This clonotype was detected ten times or more. This rearrangement joins TRBV7-2 to TRBJ1-3, with no clear D. The germline gives CDR1 SGHTA, CDR2 FQGNSA. The CDR3 runs to 16 residues. Trimming pared 4 bases from V and 0 bases from J, leaving 13 bases between. CDR3 loop: CASSSSVPHSGNTIYF. For the CDR3, the DNA is TGTGCCAGCAGCTCTTCCGTACCTCACTCTGGAAACACCATATATTTT.

In its sample, this clonotype was seen many times. The chain recombines TRBV7-2 with TRBJ2-1, with D hard to call. From germline, CDR1 is SGHTA and CDR2 FQGNSA. V was clipped by 1 base and J by 7 bases, with 11 bases between them. The CDR3 is 14 residues long. The CDR3 bases are TGTGCCAGCAGCTTAGGGCCTGCGTGGAATGAGCAGTTCTTC. It codes for CASSLGPAWNEQFF.

This clonotype appeared many times. The chain uses TRBV24-1 and TRBJ2-1, with D perhaps TRBD2 (7 bases). The germline CDR1 and CDR2 sequences are KGHDR and SFDVKD. This CDR3 region has 16 residues. The germline V and J ends were trimmed by 5 bases and 5 bases, with 18 bases remaining between them. Here the CDR3 reads CATSGFAGGPDNEQFF. The CDR3 DNA reads TGTGCCACCAGTGGGTTTGCCGGGGGGCCCGACAATGAGCAGTTCTTC.

This clonotype was seen many times. The J gene is TRBJ2-2, the V gene TRBV5-6; TRBD2 matches at 7 bases. V was clipped by 6 bases and J by 3 bases; unmatched bases: 5. Germline-derived CDR1 and CDR2 are SGHDT and YYEEEE. The CDR3 covers 14 residues. CDR3: CASNEGGDTGELFF. CDR3 coding DNA: TGTGCCAGCAACGAGGGAGGGGACACCGGGGAGCTGTTTTTT.

This clonotype showed up many times. The chain joins TRBV11-2 to TRBJ2-1, with D perhaps being TRBD1 or TRBD2 (5 bases each). The germline V and J ends were trimmed by 5 bases and 5 bases, with 22 bases remaining between them. The CDR3 contains 17 residues. Per the germline V gene, CDR1 is SGHAT and CDR2 is FQNNGV. Here the CDR3 reads CASSVYARGRRDNEQFF. In nucleotides, the CDR3 is TGTGCCAGCAGCGTCTACGCGAGGGGACGTCGGGACAATGAGCAGTTCTTC.

Many counts were recorded for this clonotype. The chain links TRBV20-1 to TRBJ1-1, with unresolved D. The germline V and J ends were trimmed by 0 bases and 6 bases, with 5 bases remaining between them. The germline gives CDR1 DFQATT, CDR2 SNEGSKA (reference sequence). This CDR3 contains 11 residues. The CDR3: CSARDPAEAFF. CDR3 nucleotides: TGCAGTGCTAGAGATCCGGCTGAAGCTTTCTTT.

V gene TRBV29-1 combines with J gene TRBJ2-7; the D call may be TRBD1 or TRBD2 (6 bases each). The germline CDR1 and CDR2 sequences are SQVTM and ANQGSEA. V was clipped by 5 bases and J by 5 bases, with 10 bases between them. The CDR3 is 11 residues long. The CDR3 DNA reads TGCAGCGTTTTGAGGGGGGACGAGCAGTACTTC. Translating it yields CSVLRGDEQYF.

This chain uses TRBV6-6 with TRBJ2-1; possibly TRBD2 for D (7 bases). The germline CDR1 and CDR2 sequences are MNHNY and SVGAGI (reference sequence). The V end lost 0 bases, the J end lost 3 bases, and 15 bases lay between the germline ends. The CDR3 is 17 amino acids. CDR3 sequence (DNA): TGTGCCAGCAGTTACTCGTATCCGGGGGGCCGCTACAATGAGCAGTTCTTC. Amino acids: CASSYSYPGGRYNEQFF.

This clonotype has at least ten counts. This chain links TRBV7-2 with TRBJ2-1, with 9 bases fitting TRBD1. Germline CDR1 SGHTA, CDR2 FQGNSA. V gave up 4 bases and J gave up 7 bases; unmatched junction bases: 2. The CDR3 totals 13 residues. The CDR3 loop is CASSSGTGNEQFF. The CDR3 DNA reads TGTGCCAGCAGCTCCGGGACAGGGAATGAGCAGTTCTTC.

This sequence joins TRBV6-2 or TRBV6-3 and TRBJ1-6; D is undetermined. This CDR3 is 14 amino acids long. Germline V gene data show CDR1 as MNHEY and CDR2 as SVGEGT. V lost 5 bases and J 10 bases, leaving 15 bases between the germline ends. This CDR3 is CASSTVFVGSPLHF. The DNA of the CDR3 is TGTGCCAGCAGTACAGTGTTCGTAGGATCACCCCTCCACTTT.

This clonotype turned up a few times. The CDR3 bases are TGTGCCAGCAGCTTGCGGCGCCTCATCTCCTATAATTCACCCCTCCACTTT. Translation gives CASSLRRLISYNSPLHF. The J gene is TRBJ1-6, the V gene TRBV7-8; no firm D call. The CDR3 is 17 residues long. Trimming took off 3 bases at V and 0 bases at J, with 12 bases between the two ends. Germline V CDR1 and CDR2: SGHVS, FQNEAQ.

This clonotype occurred many times. This chain links TRBV6-6 with TRBJ2-2; D is undetermined. The CDR3 sequence is 12 residues long. Per germline, CDR1 MNHNY and CDR2 SVGAGI (reference sequence). Between the trimmed V and J ends, which lost 6 bases and 13 bases, there was a span of 15 bases. Here the CDR3 DNA reads TGTGCCAGCAGACCTCCAGACACGGGGCTGTTTTTT. Protein: CASRPPDTGLFF.